This T cell receptor (beta chain) was sequenced in a study of radiotherapy plus CTLA-4 blockade in lung cancer. The method was immunoSEQ multiplex PCR; TCRdb's version includes in-frame clones alone and lacks a portion of them. This sample has under 95,000 clones, with more than 80% found just once. V lost 6 bases, J lost 2 bases, and 14 bases lay in between. The germline V gene encodes CDR1 LNHDA and CDR2 SQIVND (reference sequence). The CDR3 has 15 amino acids. The input for sequencing was peripheral blood, taken from a patient treated with radiotherapy plus ipilimumab. The receptor comes from a human donor with non-small cell lung cancer who had stable disease on radiotherapy plus ipilimumab. V and J are TRBV19 and TRBJ1-5, with D unclear. The CDR3: CASRALAGGNQPQHF. In DNA form, the CDR3 reads TGTGCCAGTAGGGCCCTCGCAGGCGGCAATCAGCCCCAGCATTTT. Full variable domain (rest looked up from reference TRBV19 and TRBJ1-5): DGGITQSPKYLFRKEGQNVTLSCEQNLNHDAMYWYRQDPGQGLRLIYYSQIVNDFQKGDIAEGYSVSREKKESFPLTVTSAQKNPTAFYLCASRALAGGNQPQHFGDGTRLSIL.